This T cell receptor (beta chain) was recovered during a study of T cell repertoires in cytomegalovirus infection. Background on the study: HLA-B-restricted CMV epitopes that are well studied, plus recently identified HLA-C-restricted ones, were used by the study.

TCRdb reprocessed the reads with MiXCR, giving one entry per CDR3 protein. The sample lists around 540,000 distinct CDR3 sequences, around 30% occurring once. Study findings and constraints: It was HLA-C-restricted CMV-specific TCR beta clonotypes that dominated the response ex vivo. Based on cumulative public TCR beta family frequency, carriers of CMV plus the relevant HLA were identified.

This clonotype has just a few counts. The antigen is not known. Here the sequenced sample was cultured PBMCs, taken from culture after CMV antigen stimulation. The clonotype originates from a human donor in good health (CMV status not recorded). Some clones in this sample may be carry-over from other donors' samples.

CDR3 residues: CASSLGTGESQPQHF. Written as DNA, the CDR3 is TGTGCCAGCAGCCTAGGGACAGGGGAAAGTCAGCCCCAGCATTTT. V is TRBV12-3 or TRBV12-4 and J is TRBJ1-5; 10 positions agree with TRBD1. J was trimmed by 6 bases and V by 6 bases; bases with no gene match: 8. The CDR3 spans 15 residues.